This TCR beta chain was sequenced during a study of preoperative IRX-2 immunotherapy in early breast cancer. Treatment in this sample: preoperative locoregional IRX-2 cytokine immunotherapy. Samples came from a phase Ib trial of preoperative locoregional IRX-2 cytokine immunotherapy. Method: immunoSEQ multiplex PCR; TCRdb's copy keeps in-frame clones and lacks some. The table shows over 30,000 clones, with just under 90% occurring only once. This clone was counted between two and nine times. The CDR3 is 13 amino acids. Unmatched junction bases numbered 7, after V lost 8 bases and J lost 5 bases. Germline CDR1 LNHDA, CDR2 SQIVND (reference sequence).

The sequence derives from a human donor with breast cancer. Here the sequenced sample was tumor tissue, taken after IRX-2 immunotherapy. The chain couples TRBV19 to TRBJ1-1; 8 bases match TRBD1. The CDR3 nucleotides read TGTGCCAGTTTCCAGGGGGCGAGAACTGAAGCTTTCTTT. Residues: CASFQGARTEAFF.